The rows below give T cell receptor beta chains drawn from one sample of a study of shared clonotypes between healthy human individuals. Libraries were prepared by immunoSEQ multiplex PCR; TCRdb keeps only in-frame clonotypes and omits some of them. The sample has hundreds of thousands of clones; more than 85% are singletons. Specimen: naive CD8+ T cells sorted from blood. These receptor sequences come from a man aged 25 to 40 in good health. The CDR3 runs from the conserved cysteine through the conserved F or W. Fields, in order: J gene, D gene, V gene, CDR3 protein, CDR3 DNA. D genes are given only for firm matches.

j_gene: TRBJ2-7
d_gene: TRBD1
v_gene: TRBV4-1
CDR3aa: CASSQDGQGANDEQYF
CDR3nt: TGCGCCAGCAGCCAAGACGGACAGGGGGCCAACGACGAGCAGTACTTC

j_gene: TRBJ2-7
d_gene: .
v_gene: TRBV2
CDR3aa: CASRSGLAYEQYF
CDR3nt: TGTGCCAGCAGATCCGGGCTAGCCTACGAGCAGTACTTC

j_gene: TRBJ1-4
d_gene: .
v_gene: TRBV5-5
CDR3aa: CASRGTTNEKLFF
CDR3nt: TGTGCCAGCAGGGGGACGACTAATGAAAAACTGTTTTTT

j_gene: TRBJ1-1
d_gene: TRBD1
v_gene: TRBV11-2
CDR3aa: CASSTPQGLVTEAFF
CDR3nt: TGTGCCAGCAGCACCCCACAGGGGTTGGTGACTGAAGCTTTCTTT

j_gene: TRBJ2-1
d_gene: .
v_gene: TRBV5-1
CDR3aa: CASSSPAVRGNEQFF
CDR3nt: TGCGCCAGCAGCTCGCCGGCCGTCAGGGGCAATGAGCAGTTCTTC

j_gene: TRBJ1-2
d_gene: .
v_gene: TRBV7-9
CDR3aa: CASSLGRTEKYYGYTF
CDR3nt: TGTGCCAGCAGCTTAGGCAGGACGGAAAAGTACTATGGCTACACCTTC

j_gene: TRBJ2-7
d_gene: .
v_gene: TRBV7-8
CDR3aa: CASSYVGGPRHHRYEQYF
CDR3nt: TGTGCCAGCAGCTACGTCGGAGGTCCGAGACACCACCGCTACGAGCAGTACTTC

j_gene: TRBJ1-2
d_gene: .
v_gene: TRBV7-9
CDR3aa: CASSDENEARGGYTF
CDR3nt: TGTGCCAGCAGCGATGAGAACGAGGCGCGAGGTGGCTACACCTTC

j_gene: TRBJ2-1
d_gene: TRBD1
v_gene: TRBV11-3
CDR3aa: CASSFYRGVTYNEQFF
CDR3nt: TGTGCCAGCAGCTTTTACAGGGGGGTGACCTACAATGAGCAGTTCTTC

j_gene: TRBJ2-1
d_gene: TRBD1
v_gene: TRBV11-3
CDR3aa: CASSPRDSPNNEQFF
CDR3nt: TGTGCCAGCAGCCCACGGGACAGCCCCAACAATGAGCAGTTCTTC

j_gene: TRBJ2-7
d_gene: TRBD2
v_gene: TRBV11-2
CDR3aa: CASSPTSGYYEQYF
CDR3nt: TGTGCCAGCAGCCCTACTAGCGGGTACTACGAGCAGTACTTC

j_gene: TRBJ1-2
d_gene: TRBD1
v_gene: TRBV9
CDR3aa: CASSGTGTGGDPYGYTF
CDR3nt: TGTGCCAGCAGCGGCACCGGGACAGGGGGCGACCCCTATGGCTACACCTTC

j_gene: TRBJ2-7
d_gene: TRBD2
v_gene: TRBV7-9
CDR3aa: CASSPEGGRYEQYF
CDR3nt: TGTGCCAGCAGCCCAGAGGGAGGGAGGTACGAGCAGTACTTC

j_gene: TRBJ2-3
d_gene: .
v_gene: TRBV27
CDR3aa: CASSLSGFLTDTQYF
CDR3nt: TGTGCCAGCAGTCTCTCTGGTTTCCTCACAGATACGCAGTATTTT

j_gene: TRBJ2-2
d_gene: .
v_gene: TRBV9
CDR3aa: CASNGRENTGELFF
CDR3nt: TGTGCCAGCAACGGGCGGGAAAACACCGGGGAGCTGTTTTTT

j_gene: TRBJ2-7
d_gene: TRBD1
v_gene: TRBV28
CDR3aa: CASSSTGTGNYEQYF
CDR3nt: TGTGCCAGCAGTTCCACCGGGACAGGGAACTACGAGCAGTACTTC

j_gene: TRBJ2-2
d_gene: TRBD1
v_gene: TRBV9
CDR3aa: CASSVWGQSTGELFF
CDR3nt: TGTGCCAGCAGCGTATGGGGACAGAGCACCGGGGAGCTGTTTTTT

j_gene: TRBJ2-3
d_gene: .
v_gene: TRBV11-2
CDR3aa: CASSWDTDTQYF
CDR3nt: TGTGCCAGCAGCTGGGACACAGATACGCAGTATTTT

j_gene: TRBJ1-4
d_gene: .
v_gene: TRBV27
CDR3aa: CASSRAVYEKLFF
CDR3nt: TGTGCCAGCAGTAGGGCGGTATATGAAAAACTGTTTTTT

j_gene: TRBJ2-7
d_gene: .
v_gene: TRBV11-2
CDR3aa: CASSFTGIYEQYF
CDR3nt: TGTGCCAGCAGCTTTACAGGGATCTACGAGCAGTACTTC

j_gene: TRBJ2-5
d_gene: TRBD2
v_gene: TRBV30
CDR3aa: CAWSGLAGGVEETQYF
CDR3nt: TGTGCCTGGAGCGGGCTAGCGGGAGGGGTGGAAGAGACCCAGTACTTC

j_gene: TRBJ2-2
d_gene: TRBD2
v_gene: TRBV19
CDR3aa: CASSIGLAAGELFF
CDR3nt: TGTGCCAGTAGTATTGGGCTAGCGGCCGGGGAGCTGTTTTTT

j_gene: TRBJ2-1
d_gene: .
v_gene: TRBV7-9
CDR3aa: CASSSTRAQLEYNEQFF
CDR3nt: TGTGCCAGCAGCTCCACCAGAGCGCAACTGGAATACAATGAGCAGTTCTTC

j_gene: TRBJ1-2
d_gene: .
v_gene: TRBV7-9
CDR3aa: CASSPPLDYGYTF
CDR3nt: TGTGCCAGCAGCCCACCCCTCGACTATGGCTACACCTTC

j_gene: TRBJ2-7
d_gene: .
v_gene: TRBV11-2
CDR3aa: CASSFPSALNLSSYEQYF
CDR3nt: TGTGCCAGCAGTTTCCCCAGCGCGCTGAATTTGTCCTCCTACGAGCAGTACTTC

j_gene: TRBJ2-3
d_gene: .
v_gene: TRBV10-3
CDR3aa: CAISLATMTDTQYF
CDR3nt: TGTGCCATCAGTCTGGCTACAATGACAGATACGCAGTATTTT

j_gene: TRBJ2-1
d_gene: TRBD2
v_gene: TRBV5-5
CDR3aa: CASSLAGVGNEQFF
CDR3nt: TGTGCCAGCAGCTTAGCGGGAGTAGGCAATGAGCAGTTCTTC

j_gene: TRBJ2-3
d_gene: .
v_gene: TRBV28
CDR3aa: CASTFSDYQAGTQYF
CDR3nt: TGTGCCAGCACCTTCTCGGACTACCAGGCGGGTACGCAGTATTTT

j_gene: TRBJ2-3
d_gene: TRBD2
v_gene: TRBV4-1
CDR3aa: CASSQDGAGGDTQYF
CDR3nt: TGCGCCAGCAGCCAAGATGGGGCGGGAGGAGATACGCAGTATTTT

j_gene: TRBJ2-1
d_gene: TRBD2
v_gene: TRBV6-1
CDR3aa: CASSEARIAGAWEQFF
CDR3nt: TGTGCCAGCAGTGAAGCGCGGATAGCGGGAGCGTGGGAGCAGTTCTTC

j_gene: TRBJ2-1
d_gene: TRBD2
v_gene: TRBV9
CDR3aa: CASSVVGLAGYNEQFF
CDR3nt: TGTGCCAGCAGCGTAGTGGGACTAGCGGGATACAATGAGCAGTTCTTC

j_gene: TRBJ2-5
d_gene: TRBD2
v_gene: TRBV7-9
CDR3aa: CASSTTGTSEQETQYF
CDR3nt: TGTGCCAGCAGCACAACCGGGACTAGCGAACAAGAGACCCAGTACTTC

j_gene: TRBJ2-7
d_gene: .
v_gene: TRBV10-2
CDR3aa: CASSVGRTYEQYF
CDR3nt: TGCGCCAGCAGTGTCGGCAGAACCTACGAGCAGTACTTC

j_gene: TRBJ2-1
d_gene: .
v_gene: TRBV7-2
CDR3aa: CASSEYLRGDEQFF
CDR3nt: TGTGCCAGCAGCGAGTACCTCAGGGGCGATGAGCAGTTCTTC

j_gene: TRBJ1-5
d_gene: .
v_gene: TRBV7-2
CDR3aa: CASSLAGRTSNQPQHF
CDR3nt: TGTGCCAGCAGCTTAGCGGGCCGGACGAGCAATCAGCCCCAGCATTTT

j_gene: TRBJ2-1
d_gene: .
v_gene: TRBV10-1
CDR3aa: CASSHRRTDTYNEQFF
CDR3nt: TGCGCCAGCAGCCACCGTAGGACCGACACCTACAATGAGCAGTTCTTC

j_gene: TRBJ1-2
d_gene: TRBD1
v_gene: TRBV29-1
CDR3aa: CSALERGTGSGASWDGYTF
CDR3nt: TGCAGCGCCCTGGAAAGGGGGACAGGGTCGGGGGCTTCATGGGATGGCTACACCTTC

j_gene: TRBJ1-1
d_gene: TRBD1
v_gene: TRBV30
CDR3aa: CASHTGTGVNEAFF
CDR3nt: TGTGCCTCCCATACCGGGACAGGGGTGAATGAAGCTTTCTTT

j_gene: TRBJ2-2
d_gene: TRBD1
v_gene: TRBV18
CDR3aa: CASSLRDRINTGELFF
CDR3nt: TGTGCCAGCTCACTCCGGGACAGAATTAACACCGGGGAGCTGTTTTTT

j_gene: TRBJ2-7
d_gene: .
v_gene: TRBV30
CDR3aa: CAWEGRSSYEQYF
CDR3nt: TGTGCCTGGGAGGGCAGGAGCTCCTACGAGCAGTACTTC

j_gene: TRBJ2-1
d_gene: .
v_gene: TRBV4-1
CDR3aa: CASSQESYSGTLAGQFF
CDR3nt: TGCGCCAGCAGCCAAGAATCCTATTCCGGGACTCTAGCTGGGCAGTTCTTC

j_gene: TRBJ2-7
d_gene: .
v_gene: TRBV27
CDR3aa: CASSFGARTYEQYF
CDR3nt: TGTGCCAGCAGTTTCGGGGCCAGGACCTACGAGCAGTACTTC

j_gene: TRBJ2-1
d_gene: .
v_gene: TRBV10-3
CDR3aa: CAIQGTNYNEQFF
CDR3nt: TGTGCCATCCAGGGGACCAACTACAATGAGCAGTTCTTC

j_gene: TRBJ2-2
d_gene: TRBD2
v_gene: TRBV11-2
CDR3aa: CASSLGRERAGELFF
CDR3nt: TGTGCCAGCAGCTTAGGGCGGGAGAGAGCCGGGGAGCTGTTTTTT